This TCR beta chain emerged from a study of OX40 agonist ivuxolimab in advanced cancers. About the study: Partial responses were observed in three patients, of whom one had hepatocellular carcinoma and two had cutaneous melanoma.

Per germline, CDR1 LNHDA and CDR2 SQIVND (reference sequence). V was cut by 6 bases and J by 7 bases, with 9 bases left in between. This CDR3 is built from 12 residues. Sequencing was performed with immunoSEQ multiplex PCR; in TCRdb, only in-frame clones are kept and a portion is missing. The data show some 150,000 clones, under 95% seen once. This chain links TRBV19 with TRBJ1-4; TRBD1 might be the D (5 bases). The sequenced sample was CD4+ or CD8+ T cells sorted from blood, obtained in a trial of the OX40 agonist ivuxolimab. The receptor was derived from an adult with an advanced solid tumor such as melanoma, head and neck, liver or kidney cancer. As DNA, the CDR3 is TGTGCCAGTAGGCCTAGGGGTGAAAAACTGTTTTTT. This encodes CASRPRGEKLFF.